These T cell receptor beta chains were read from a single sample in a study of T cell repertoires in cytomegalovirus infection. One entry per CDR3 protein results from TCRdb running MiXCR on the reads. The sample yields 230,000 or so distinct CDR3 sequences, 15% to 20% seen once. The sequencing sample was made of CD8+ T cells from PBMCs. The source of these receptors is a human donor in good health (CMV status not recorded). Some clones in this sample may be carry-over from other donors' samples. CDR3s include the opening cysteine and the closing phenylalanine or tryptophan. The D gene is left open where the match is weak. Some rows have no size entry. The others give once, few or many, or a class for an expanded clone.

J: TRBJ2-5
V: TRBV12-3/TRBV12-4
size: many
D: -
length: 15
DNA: TGTGCCATGCCCCCGGCATCTGGGGCCGAAGAGACCCAGTACTTC
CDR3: CAMPPASGAEETQYF

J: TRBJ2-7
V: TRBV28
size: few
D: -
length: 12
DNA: TGTGCCAGCAGCCTGGACAGAGACGAGCAGTACTTC
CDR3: CASSLDRDEQYF

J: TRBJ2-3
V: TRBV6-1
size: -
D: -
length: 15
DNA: TGTGCCAGCAGTGAATCGAGGGGCCCTGAGGATACGCAGTATTTT
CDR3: CASSESRGPEDTQYF

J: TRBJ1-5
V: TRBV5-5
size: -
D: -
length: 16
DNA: TGTGCCAGCAGCTGGGAGGGAACCGGTAGCAATCAGCCCCAGCATTTT
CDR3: CASSWEGTGSNQPQHF

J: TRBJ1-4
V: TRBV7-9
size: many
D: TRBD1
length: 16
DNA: TGTGCCAGCAGCTCTTCCGGGACAGGGGAGAATGAAAAACTGTTTTTT
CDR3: CASSSSGTGENEKLFF

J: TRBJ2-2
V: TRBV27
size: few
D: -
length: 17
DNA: TGTGCCAGCAGTCCCTACGGGCCGGATACGAACACCGGGGAGCTGTTTTTT
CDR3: CASSPYGPDTNTGELFF

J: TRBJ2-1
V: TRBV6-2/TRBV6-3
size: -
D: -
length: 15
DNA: TGTGCCAGCAGTTACGAGGCAGGAATTTACAATGAGCAGTTCTTC
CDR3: CASSYEAGIYNEQFF

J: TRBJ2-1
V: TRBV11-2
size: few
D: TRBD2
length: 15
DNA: TGTGCCAGCAGCTTGGAGGCTAGCGGCTACAATGAGCAGTTCTTC
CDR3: CASSLEASGYNEQFF

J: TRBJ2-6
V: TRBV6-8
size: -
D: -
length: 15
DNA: TGTGCCAGCAGTTACGACGACTCTGGGGCCAACGTCCTGACTTTC
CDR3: CASSYDDSGANVLTF

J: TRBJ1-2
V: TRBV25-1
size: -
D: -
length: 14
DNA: TGTGCCAGCAGTGAATATTTCGGCAGAAGCGGCTACACCTTC
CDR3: CASSEYFGRSGYTF

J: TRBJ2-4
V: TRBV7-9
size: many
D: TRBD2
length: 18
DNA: TGTGCCAGCAGCCCTAGCGGGGGCCGGGATGGAGCCAAAAACATTCAGTACTTC
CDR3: CASSPSGGRDGAKNIQYF

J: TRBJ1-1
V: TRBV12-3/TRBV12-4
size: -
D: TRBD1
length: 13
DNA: TGTGCCAGCAGGCCCGCGGGACAGATAGAAGCTTTCTTT
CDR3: CASRPAGQIEAFF

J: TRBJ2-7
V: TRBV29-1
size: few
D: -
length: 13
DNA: TGCAGCGCCTGGGGGGGCGATCCCTACGAGCAGTACTTC
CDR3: CSAWGGDPYEQYF